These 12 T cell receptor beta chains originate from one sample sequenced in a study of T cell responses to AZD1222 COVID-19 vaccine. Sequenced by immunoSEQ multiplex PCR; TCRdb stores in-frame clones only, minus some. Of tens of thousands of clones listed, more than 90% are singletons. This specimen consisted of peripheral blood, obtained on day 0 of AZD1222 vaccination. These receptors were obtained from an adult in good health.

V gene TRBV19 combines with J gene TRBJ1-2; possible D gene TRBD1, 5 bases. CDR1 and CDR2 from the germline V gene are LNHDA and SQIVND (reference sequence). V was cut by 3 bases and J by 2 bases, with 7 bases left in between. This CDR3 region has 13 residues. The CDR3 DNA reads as TGTGCCAGTAGTATGACAGCGAACTATGGCTACACCTTC. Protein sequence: CASSMTANYGYTF.

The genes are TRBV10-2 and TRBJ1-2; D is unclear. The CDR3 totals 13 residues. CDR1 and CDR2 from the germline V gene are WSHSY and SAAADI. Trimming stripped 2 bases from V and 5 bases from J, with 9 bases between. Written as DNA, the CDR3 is TGCGCCAGCAGTGAGGGTATAGGTTATGGCTACACCTTC. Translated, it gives CASSEGIGYGYTF.

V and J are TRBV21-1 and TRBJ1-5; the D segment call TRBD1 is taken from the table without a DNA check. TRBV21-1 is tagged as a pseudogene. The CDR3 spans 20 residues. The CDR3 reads CASSKAQSYRDRDSSQPQHF. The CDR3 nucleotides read TGTGCCAGCAGCAAAGCCCAATCTTACCGGGACAGGGATTCGAGTCAGCCCCAGCATTTT.

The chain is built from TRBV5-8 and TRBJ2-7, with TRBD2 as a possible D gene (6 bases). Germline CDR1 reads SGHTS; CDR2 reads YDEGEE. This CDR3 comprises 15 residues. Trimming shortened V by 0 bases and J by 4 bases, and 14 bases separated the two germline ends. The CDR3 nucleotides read TGTGCCAGCAGCTTGGGTAAGGGAGGCGCTTACGAGCAGTACTTC. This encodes CASSLGKGGAYEQYF.

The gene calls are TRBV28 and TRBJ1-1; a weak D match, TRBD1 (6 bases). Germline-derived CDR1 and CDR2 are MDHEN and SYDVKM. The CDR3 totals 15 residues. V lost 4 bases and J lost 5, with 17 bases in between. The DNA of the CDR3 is TGTGCCAGCAGTTCTATGGCAACAGGGAATACTGAAGCTTTCTTT. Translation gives CASSSMATGNTEAFF. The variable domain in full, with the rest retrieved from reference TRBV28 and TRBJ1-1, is DVKVTQSSRYLVKRTGEKVFLECVQDMDHENMFWYRQDPGLGLRLIYFSYDVKMKEKGDIPEGYSVSREKKERFSLILESASTNQTSMYLCASSSMATGNTEAFFGQGTRLTVV.

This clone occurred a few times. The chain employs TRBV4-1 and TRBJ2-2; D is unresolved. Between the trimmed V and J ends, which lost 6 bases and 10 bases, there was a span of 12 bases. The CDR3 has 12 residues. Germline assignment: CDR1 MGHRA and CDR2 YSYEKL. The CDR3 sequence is CASRSMGSELFF. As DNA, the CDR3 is TGCGCCAGCAGGAGTATGGGATCGGAGCTGTTTTTT.

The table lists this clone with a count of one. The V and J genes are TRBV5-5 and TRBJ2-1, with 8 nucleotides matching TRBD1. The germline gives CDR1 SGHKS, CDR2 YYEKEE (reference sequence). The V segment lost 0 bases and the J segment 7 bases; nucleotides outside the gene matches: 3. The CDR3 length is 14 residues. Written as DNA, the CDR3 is TGTGCCAGCAGCTTGGGGGGACAGGTAAATGAGCAGTTCTTC. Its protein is CASSLGGQVNEQFF.

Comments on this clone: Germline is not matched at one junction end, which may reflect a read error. CDR3 in DNA: TGTGCCAGCAGCCAAGAAAGTACCGACCCGAGGCGAATCTTC. Amino acids: CASSQESTDPRRIF. The rearrangement joins TRBV3-1 (or the pseudogene TRBV3-2) to TRBJ2-1; D is unresolved. In germline, CDR1 is LGHDT, CDR2 YNNKEL (reference sequence). This CDR3 is 14 amino acids long.

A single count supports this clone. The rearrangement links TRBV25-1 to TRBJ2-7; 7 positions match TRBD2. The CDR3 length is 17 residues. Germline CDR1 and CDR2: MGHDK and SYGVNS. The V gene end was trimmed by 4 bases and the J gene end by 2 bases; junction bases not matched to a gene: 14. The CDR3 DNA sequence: TGTGCCAGCAGTGCTCCTCCCGGGACTATGACGGCCTACGAGCAGTACTTC. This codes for CASSAPPGTMTAYEQYF.

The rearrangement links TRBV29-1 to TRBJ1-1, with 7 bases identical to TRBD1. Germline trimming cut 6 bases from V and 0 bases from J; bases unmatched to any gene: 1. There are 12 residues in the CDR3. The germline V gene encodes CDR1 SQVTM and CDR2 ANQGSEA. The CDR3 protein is CSVGQVNTEAFF. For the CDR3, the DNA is TGCAGCGTCGGACAGGTGAACACTGAAGCTTTCTTT.

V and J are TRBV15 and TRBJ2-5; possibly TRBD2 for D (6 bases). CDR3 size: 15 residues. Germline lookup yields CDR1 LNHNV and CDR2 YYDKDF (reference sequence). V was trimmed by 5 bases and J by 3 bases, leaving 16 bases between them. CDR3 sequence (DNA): TGTGCCACCAGCCGCCTGGGAGCGGGTGAAGAGACCCAGTACTTC. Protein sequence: CATSRLGAGEETQYF.

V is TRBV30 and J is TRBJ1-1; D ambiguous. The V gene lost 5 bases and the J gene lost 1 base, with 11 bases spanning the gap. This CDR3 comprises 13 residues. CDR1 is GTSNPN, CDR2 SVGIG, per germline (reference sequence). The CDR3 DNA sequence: TGTGCCTGGGGCTCAGGACCGAACACTGAAGCTTTCTTT. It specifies CAWGSGPNTEAFF.